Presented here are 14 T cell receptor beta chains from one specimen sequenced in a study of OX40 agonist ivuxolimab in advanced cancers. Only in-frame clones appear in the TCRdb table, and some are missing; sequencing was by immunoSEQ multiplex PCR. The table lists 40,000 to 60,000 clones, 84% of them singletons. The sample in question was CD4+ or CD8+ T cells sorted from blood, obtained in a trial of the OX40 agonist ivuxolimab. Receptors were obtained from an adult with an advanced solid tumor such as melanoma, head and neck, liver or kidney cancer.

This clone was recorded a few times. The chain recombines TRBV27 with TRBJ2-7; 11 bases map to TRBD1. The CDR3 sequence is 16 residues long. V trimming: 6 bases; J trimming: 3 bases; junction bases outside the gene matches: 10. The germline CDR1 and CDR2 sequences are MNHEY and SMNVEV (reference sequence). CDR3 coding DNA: TGTGCCAGCAGGCGAAACCGGGACAGGGGGATCTACGAGCAGTACTTC. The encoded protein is CASRRNRDRGIYEQYF.

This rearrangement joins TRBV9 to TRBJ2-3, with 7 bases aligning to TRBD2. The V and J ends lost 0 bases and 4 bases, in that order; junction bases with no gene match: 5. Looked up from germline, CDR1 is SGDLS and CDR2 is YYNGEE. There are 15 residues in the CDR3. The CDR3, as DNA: TGTGCCAGCAGCGTAGGGGTAGCGGGCGCAGATACGCAGTATTTT. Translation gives CASSVGVAGADTQYF.

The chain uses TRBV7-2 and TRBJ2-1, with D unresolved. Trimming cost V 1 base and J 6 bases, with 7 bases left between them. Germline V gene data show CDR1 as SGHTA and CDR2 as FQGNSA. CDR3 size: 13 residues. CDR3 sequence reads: CASSLVFGNEQFF. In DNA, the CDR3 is TGTGCCAGCAGCTTAGTTTTTGGCAATGAGCAGTTCTTC.

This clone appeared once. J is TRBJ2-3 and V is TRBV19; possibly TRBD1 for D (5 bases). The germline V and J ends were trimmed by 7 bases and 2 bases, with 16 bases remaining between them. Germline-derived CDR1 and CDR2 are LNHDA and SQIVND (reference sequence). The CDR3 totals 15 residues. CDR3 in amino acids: CASNGAPPNTDTQYF. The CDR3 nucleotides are TGTGCCAGTAATGGGGCCCCACCTAACACAGATACGCAGTATTTT.

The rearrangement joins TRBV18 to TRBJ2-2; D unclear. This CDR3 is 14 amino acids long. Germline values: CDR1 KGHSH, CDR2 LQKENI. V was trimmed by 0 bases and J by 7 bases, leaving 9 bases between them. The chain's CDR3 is CASSPPGYGGELFF. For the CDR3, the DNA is TGTGCCAGCTCACCACCTGGGTACGGCGGGGAGCTGTTTTTT. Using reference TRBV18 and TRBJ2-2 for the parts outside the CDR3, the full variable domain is NAGVMQNPRHLVRRRGQEARLRCSPMKGHSHVYWYRQLPEEGLKFMVYLQKENIIDESGMPKERFSAEFPKEGPSILRIQQVVRGDSAAYFCASSPPGYGGELFFGEGSRLTVL.

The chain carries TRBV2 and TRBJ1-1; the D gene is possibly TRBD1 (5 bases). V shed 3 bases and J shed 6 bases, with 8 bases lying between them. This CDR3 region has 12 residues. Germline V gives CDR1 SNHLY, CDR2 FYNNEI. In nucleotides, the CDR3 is TGTGCCAGCAGTGAGCACAGGTCTGAAGCTTTCTTT. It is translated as CASSEHRSEAFF.

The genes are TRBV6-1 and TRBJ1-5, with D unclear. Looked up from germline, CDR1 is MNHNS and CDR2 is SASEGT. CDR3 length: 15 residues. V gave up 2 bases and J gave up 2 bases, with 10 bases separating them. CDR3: CASSEQVAGNQPQHF. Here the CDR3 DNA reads TGTGCCAGCAGTGAACAGGTAGCTGGCAATCAGCCCCAGCATTTT.

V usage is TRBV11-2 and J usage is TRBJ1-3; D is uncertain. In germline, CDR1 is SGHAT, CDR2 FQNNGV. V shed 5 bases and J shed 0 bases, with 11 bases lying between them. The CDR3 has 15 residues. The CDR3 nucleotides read TGTGCCAGCAGCGCCGGCAGTCACTCTGGAAACACCATATATTTT. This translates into CASSAGSHSGNTIYF.

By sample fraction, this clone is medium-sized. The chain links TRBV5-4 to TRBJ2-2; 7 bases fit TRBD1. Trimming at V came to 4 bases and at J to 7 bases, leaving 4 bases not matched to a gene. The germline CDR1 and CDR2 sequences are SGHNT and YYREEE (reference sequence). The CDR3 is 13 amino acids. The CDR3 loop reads CASSPTGNGELFF. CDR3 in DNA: TGTGCCAGCAGCCCGACAGGGAACGGGGAGCTGTTTTTT.

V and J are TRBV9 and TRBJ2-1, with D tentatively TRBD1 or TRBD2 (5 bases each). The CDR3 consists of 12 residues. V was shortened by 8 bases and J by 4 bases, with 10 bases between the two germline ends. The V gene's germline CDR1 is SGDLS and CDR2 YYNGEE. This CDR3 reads CARGDGYNEQFF. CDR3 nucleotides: TGTGCCAGGGGGGACGGTTACAATGAGCAGTTCTTC.

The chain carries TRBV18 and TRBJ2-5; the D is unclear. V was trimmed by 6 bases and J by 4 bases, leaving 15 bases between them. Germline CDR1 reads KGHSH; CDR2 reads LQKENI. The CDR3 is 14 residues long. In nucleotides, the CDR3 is TGTGCCAGCTCTACCAACGCTGGGCCAGAGACCCAGTACTTC. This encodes CASSTNAGPETQYF.

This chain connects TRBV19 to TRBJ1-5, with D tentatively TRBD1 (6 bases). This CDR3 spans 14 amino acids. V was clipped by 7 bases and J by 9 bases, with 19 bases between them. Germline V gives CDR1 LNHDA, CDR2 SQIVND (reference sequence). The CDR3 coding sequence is TGTGCCAGTATCGGGGGGGGGCCCCTTGGGCCCCAGCATTTT. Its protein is CASIGGGPLGPQHF.

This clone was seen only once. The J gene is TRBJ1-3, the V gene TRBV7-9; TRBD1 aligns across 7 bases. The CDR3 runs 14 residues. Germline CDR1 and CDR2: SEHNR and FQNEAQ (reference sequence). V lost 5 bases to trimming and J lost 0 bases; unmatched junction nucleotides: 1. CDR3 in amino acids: CASSHRGSGNTIYF. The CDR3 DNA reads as TGTGCCAGCAGCCACAGGGGCTCTGGAAACACCATATATTTT.

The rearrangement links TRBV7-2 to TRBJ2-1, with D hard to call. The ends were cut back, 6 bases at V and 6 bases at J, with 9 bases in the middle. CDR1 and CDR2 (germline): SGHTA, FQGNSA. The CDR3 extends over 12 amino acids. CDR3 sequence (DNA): TGTGCCAGCAGAGGACGGGCCAATGAGCAGTTCTTC. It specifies CASRGRANEQFF.